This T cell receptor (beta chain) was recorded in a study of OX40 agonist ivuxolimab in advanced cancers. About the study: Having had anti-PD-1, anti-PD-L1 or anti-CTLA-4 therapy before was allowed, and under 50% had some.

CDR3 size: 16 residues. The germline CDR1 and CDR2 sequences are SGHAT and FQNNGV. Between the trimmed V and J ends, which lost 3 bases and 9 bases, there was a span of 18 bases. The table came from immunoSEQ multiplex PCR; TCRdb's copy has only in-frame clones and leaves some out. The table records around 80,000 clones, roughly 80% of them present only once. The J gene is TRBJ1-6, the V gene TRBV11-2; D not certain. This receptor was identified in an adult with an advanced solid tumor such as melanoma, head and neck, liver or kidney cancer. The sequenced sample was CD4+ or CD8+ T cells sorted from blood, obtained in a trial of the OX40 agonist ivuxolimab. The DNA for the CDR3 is TGTGCCAGCAGCTTCATCGGACCGAACTCCGGTTCACCCCTCCACTTT. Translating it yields CASSFIGPNSGSPLHF.